This TCR beta chain was profiled in a study of cytomegalovirus exposure and HLA in healthy donors. This clone was counted between two and nine times. No antigen is known for it. V lost 2 bases, J lost 10 bases, and 6 bases stayed unmatched. Germline V lookup: CDR1 MNHEY, CDR2 SVGAGI. The CDR3 runs to 14 residues. Overall study results and limits: A previous analysis found most TCR beta V segments productive roughly 90% or roughly 30% of the time.

The primer mix had 60 Vbeta and 13 Jbeta primers. Assay used: immunoSEQ multiplex PCR; TCRdb lists only in-frame clones, some missing. The data show about 63,000 clones, with roughly 77% seen just once and under 30% held by the top ten. The sample consisted of PBMCs. This TCR was sampled from a woman in her thirties or forties in good health and CMV-seropositive. V usage is TRBV6-5 and J usage is TRBJ2-1; TRBD1 agrees at 9 bases. CDR3 DNA: TGTGCCAGCAGTTACGGGACAGGGTCGGGAGAGCAGTTCTTC. It specifies CASSYGTGSGEQFF.